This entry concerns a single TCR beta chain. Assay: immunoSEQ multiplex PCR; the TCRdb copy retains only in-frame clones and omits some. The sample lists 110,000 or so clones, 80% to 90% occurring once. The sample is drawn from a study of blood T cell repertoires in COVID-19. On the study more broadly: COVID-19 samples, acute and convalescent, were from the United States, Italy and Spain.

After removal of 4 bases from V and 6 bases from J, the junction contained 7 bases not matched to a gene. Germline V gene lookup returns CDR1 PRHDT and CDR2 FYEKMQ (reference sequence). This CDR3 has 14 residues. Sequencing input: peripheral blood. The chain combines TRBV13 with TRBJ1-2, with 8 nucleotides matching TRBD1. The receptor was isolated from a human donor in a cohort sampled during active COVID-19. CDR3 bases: TGTGCCAGCAGCTCGTTGACAGGGGCCCATGGCTACACCTTC. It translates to CASSSLTGAHGYTF.